The next 32 T cell receptor beta chains were all read from a single sample in a study of CD8 T cells in Susac syndrome. The authors reverse transcribed roughly 0.5 to 1 ug RNA with random hexamers. MiXCR, run by TCRdb on the immunoSEQ multiplex PCR reads, gives a single entry per CDR3 protein. The table includes about 440,000 distinct CDR3 sequences, around 83% detected once. The sample taken for sequencing was CD8+ T cells from PBMCs. Source of these receptors: a human donor with multiple sclerosis.

This chain uses TRBV7-9 with TRBJ2-7, with D possibly being TRBD2 (5 bases). There are 12 residues in the CDR3. Between the trimmed V and J ends, which lost 2 bases and 5 bases, there was a span of 7 bases. Germline V gives CDR1 SEHNR, CDR2 FQNEAQ (reference sequence). The CDR3 reads CASSLYGNEQYF. The DNA for the CDR3 is TGTGCCAGCAGCTTATACGGGAACGAGCAGTACTTC. The variable domain in full, with the rest retrieved from reference TRBV7-9 and TRBJ2-7, is DTGVSQNPRHKITKRGQNVTFRCDPISEHNRLYWYRQTLGQGPEFLTYFQNEAQLEKSRLLSDRFSAERPKGSFSTLEIQRTEQGDSAMYLCASSLYGNEQYFGPGTRLTVT.

This clonotype was seen a handful of times. Here the CDR3 reads CASSFLTSGGVNEQFF. In DNA form, the CDR3 reads TGTGCCAGCAGTTTCCTCACGAGCGGTGGGGTCAATGAGCAGTTCTTC. The chain has TRBV6-6 and TRBJ2-1, with D possibly TRBD2 on 5 matching bases. The CDR3 loop spans 16 amino acids. The germline CDR1 and CDR2 sequences are MNHNY and SVGAGI (reference sequence). V lost 4 bases and J 6 bases, leaving 19 bases between the germline ends.

This clonotype appeared once. This chain joins TRBV14 and TRBJ2-7; D is perhaps TRBD1 (5 bases). Trimming removed 0 bases from V and 3 bases from J, with 9 bases in between. The length of the CDR3 is 14 residues. The V gene's germline CDR1 is SGHDN and CDR2 FVKESK. The CDR3 reads CASSQDPRDYEQYF. The CDR3, as DNA: TGTGCCAGCAGCCAAGATCCCAGGGACTACGAGCAGTACTTC.

This clonotype was counted only a few times. The chain joins TRBV11-2 to TRBJ2-1; D remains unclear. Trimming shortened V by 5 bases and J by 8 bases, and 10 bases separated the two germline ends. This CDR3 comprises 12 residues. CDR1 is SGHAT, CDR2 FQNNGV, per germline. CDR3 sequence: CASSPRSDEQFF. As DNA, the CDR3 is TGTGCCAGCAGCCCGCGCAGCGATGAGCAGTTCTTC.

The rearrangement joins TRBV28 to TRBJ2-1; 10 positions match TRBD2. The CDR3 length is 15 residues. J lost 5 bases, V lost 5 bases, and 6 bases had no gene match. CDR1 and CDR2 from the germline V gene are MDHEN and SYDVKM. The CDR3 sequence: CASSEEREGDNEQFF. DNA of the CDR3: TGTGCCAGCAGTGAGGAGCGGGAGGGCGACAATGAGCAGTTCTTC.

This rearrangement joins TRBV5-1 to TRBJ1-1; 7 positions agree with TRBD1. The ends lost 5 bases at V and 2 bases at J; junction bases unmatched: 6. This CDR3 has 14 amino acids. The germline gives CDR1 SGHRS, CDR2 YFSETQ. CDR3: CASSRGQANTEAFF. CDR3 nucleotide sequence: TGCGCCAGCAGTCGCGGACAGGCCAACACTGAAGCTTTCTTT.

The rearrangement joins TRBV4-1 to TRBJ1-5, with 7 bases matching TRBD1. CDR1 and CDR2 from the germline V gene are MGHRA and YSYEKL. The CDR3 has 15 amino acids. The V segment lost 3 bases and the J segment 5 bases; nucleotides outside the gene matches: 7. CDR3 nucleotide sequence: TGCGCCAGCAGCCAGCCCGGACAGGTCTATCAGCCCCAGCATTTT. Amino acids: CASSQPGQVYQPQHF.

For this clonotype: The junction departs from the called germline gene at one end, perhaps through a read error. The rearrangement uses TRBV12-3 or TRBV12-4 and TRBJ2-3; D is undetermined. CDR3 length: 13 amino acids. As DNA, the CDR3 is TGTGCCAGCAGTTTAGCTAGCAGAGATACGCAGTATTTT. Protein product: CASSLASRDTQYF.

This chain uses TRBV29-1 with TRBJ2-1; the D gene is possibly TRBD1 (7 bases). V was cut by 4 bases and J by 2 bases, with 18 bases left in between. Germline CDR1 reads SQVTM; CDR2 reads ANQGSEA. The CDR3 contains 16 residues. The CDR3 here is CSVGDSQGSAYNEQFF. In DNA form, the CDR3 reads TGCAGCGTTGGGGACTCACAGGGGTCGGCCTACAATGAGCAGTTCTTC.

This CDR3 is CASNIAGSSYEQYF. The CDR3 nucleotides read TGTGCCAGCAATATAGCGGGGAGCTCCTACGAGCAGTACTTC. J is TRBJ2-7 and V is TRBV14; 8 bases align to TRBD2. V lost 7 bases and J lost 0; bases outside the gene matches: 5. CDR3 length: 14 amino acids. Germline CDR1 reads SGHDN; CDR2 reads FVKESK.

The chain has TRBV7-2 and TRBJ1-5; D might be TRBD1 (5 bases). Between the trimmed V and J ends, which lost 7 bases and 6 bases, there was a span of 13 bases. CDR1 is SGHTA, CDR2 FQGNSA, per germline. The CDR3 runs 13 residues. The CDR3 sequence is CASTPGLGQPQHF. CDR3 in DNA: TGTGCCAGCACGCCAGGGCTCGGTCAGCCCCAGCATTTT.

The rearrangement joins TRBV27 to TRBJ2-7, with 10 positions matching TRBD2. The CDR3 contains 14 residues. CDR1 is MNHEY, CDR2 SMNVEV, per germline (reference sequence). V lost 3 bases and J lost 6; bases outside the gene matches: 5. The CDR3 spells CASSLGLATREQYF. The CDR3 nucleotides read TGTGCCAGCAGTTTGGGACTAGCGACACGCGAGCAGTACTTC.

The V call is TRBV4-1, the J call TRBJ1-1; perhaps TRBD1 as D (5 bases). This CDR3 region has 15 residues. V shed 4 bases and J shed 5 bases, with 17 bases lying between them. CDR1 MGHRA and CDR2 YSYEKL come from the germline V gene. CDR3 coding DNA: TGCGCCAGCAGCCCGGAAATGGGGGAAGGGACTGAAGCTTTCTTT. Amino acids: CASSPEMGEGTEAFF.

The rearrangement uses TRBV27 and TRBJ2-1; 7 bases align to TRBD2. Trimming removed 5 bases from V and 8 bases from J; junction bases left unmatched: 15. CDR1 MNHEY and CDR2 SMNVEV come from the germline V gene (reference sequence). The CDR3 covers 16 residues. CDR3 loop: CASSRTLGLVAYEQFF. CDR3 bases: TGTGCCAGCAGTCGCACCCTCGGACTAGTTGCCTATGAGCAGTTCTTC.

The chain recombines TRBV29-1 with TRBJ1-2; 8 bases map to TRBD1. Germline loops: CDR1 SQVTM, CDR2 ANQGSEA. The CDR3 consists of 12 residues. V was pared by 7 bases and J by 6 bases, with 7 bases of the junction left unmatched. Written as DNA, the CDR3 is TGCAGCGACTTACAGGGGGTTCATGGCTACACCTTC. Encoded protein: CSDLQGVHGYTF.

The CDR3 sequence is CASSLTGNEAFF. CDR3 in DNA: TGTGCCAGCAGTTTAACGGGGAATGAAGCTTTCTTT. The chain links TRBV12-3 or TRBV12-4 to TRBJ1-1; D uncertain. Trimming stripped 2 bases from V and 7 bases from J, with 8 bases between. This CDR3 has 12 residues.

The chain has TRBV5-1 and TRBJ2-1; D unresolved. V lost 1 base, J lost 0 bases, and 8 bases lay in between. The germline V gene encodes CDR1 SGHRS and CDR2 YFSETQ. This CDR3 has 15 amino acids. CDR3 DNA sequence: TGCGCCAGCAGCTTGTGGATTTACTCCTACAATGAGCAGTTCTTC. Encoded protein: CASSLWIYSYNEQFF.

The chain recombines TRBV4-1 with TRBJ2-7; 7 bases are a match to TRBD1. The length of the CDR3 is 15 residues. After removal of 2 bases from V and 2 bases from J, the junction contained 6 bases not matched to a gene. Germline lookup yields CDR1 MGHRA and CDR2 YSYEKL. The CDR3 sequence: CASSQTLGQPYEQYF. Here the CDR3 DNA reads TGCGCCAGCAGCCAAACGCTGGGACAGCCCTACGAGCAGTACTTC.

The chain is built from TRBV6-5 and TRBJ1-2, with D possibly being TRBD1 (6 bases). V lost 7 bases to trimming and J lost 8 bases, with 17 bases between them. The CDR3 has 13 residues. Germline V gene sequence: CDR1 MNHEY, CDR2 SVGAGI. The CDR3 sequence: CASTPWQGMGYTF. DNA of the CDR3: TGTGCCAGCACCCCCTGGCAGGGGATGGGCTACACCTTC.

The gene calls are TRBV7-6 and TRBJ1-2; D possibly corresponds to TRBD1 (6 bases). CDR3 length: 12 amino acids. V was clipped by 6 bases and J by 8 bases, with 13 bases between them. CDR1 and CDR2 (germline): SGHVS, FNYEAQ. The chain's CDR3 is CASSSGDGGYTF. In DNA, the CDR3 is TGTGCCAGCAGTTCAGGGGATGGGGGCTACACCTTC.

The CDR3 DNA follows: TGTGCCAGCAGCCCTGGGGTTTACACTGAAGCTTTCTTT. This sequence encodes CASSPGVYTEAFF. The V gene is TRBV12-3 or TRBV12-4, the J gene TRBJ1-1, with no clear D. There are 13 residues in the CDR3. The ends were cut back, 6 bases at V and 3 bases at J, with 11 bases in the middle.

This chain uses TRBV6-2 or TRBV6-3 with TRBJ2-1; D ambiguous. CDR1 and CDR2 from the germline V gene are MNHEY and SVGEGT. The CDR3 extends over 14 amino acids. V dropped 6 bases and J dropped 10 bases, with 19 bases sitting between them. CDR3 amino acids: CASRPAYLVGEQFF. The CDR3 bases are TGTGCCAGCAGGCCCGCCTATCTAGTAGGGGAGCAGTTCTTC.

The chain employs TRBV9 and TRBJ2-5; D not certain. The CDR3 sequence is 12 residues long. Between the trimmed V and J ends, which lost 3 bases and 2 bases, there was a span of 5 bases. Germline V gene lookup returns CDR1 SGDLS and CDR2 YYNGEE. In DNA, the CDR3 is TGTGCCAGCAGCGGGGATCAAGAGACCCAGTACTTC. This codes for CASSGDQETQYF.

The chain has TRBV4-1 and TRBJ2-7; perhaps TRBD1 as D (6 bases). V was pared by 1 base and J by 3 bases, with 10 bases between. Germline assignment: CDR1 MGHRA and CDR2 YSYEKL. The CDR3 contains 14 residues. The CDR3: CASSQGYRDYEQYF. The CDR3 coding sequence is TGCGCCAGCAGCCAAGGTTACAGGGACTACGAGCAGTACTTC.

The chain uses TRBV27 and TRBJ2-1, with D perhaps matching TRBD1 (5 bases). Germline V gene data show CDR1 as MNHEY and CDR2 as SMNVEV (reference sequence). The CDR3 has 19 amino acids. Trimming cost V 3 bases and J 5 bases, with 26 bases left between them. CDR3 region: CASSFTGIYGGHQDNEQFF. Written as DNA, the CDR3 is TGTGCCAGCAGTTTCACAGGAATCTACGGCGGACACCAGGACAATGAGCAGTTCTTC.

The chain uses TRBV4-2 and TRBJ1-5; D not resolved. From germline, CDR1 is LGHNA and CDR2 YNFKEQ. The V and J ends lost 0 bases and 0 bases respectively, with 12 bases between them. CDR3 length equals 17 residues. The CDR3 bases are TGTGCCAGCAGCCAAGAGGCAGCCGATTTTAGCAATCAGCCCCAGCATTTT. Amino acid sequence: CASSQEAADFSNQPQHF.

This clonotype was counted between two and nine times. This chain uses TRBV27 with TRBJ2-7; D may match TRBD1 or TRBD2 (7 bases each). The V end was cut by 5 bases, the J end by 1 base, with 12 bases between. Germline V CDR1 and CDR2: MNHEY, SMNVEV (reference sequence). CDR3 length: 14 residues. The CDR3, as DNA: TGTGCCAGCAGTCCAGGGGGGGATTCCTACGAGCAGTACTTC. As protein: CASSPGGDSYEQYF.

V is TRBV2 and J is TRBJ2-7, with 8 bases that match TRBD2. The CDR3 runs 14 residues. The trim removed 3 bases at V and 4 bases at J, leaving 5 bases unmatched. CDR1 SNHLY and CDR2 FYNNEI come from the germline V gene. The CDR3 sequence: CASSEPSGGYEQYF. CDR3 DNA sequence: TGTGCCAGCAGTGAGCCCAGCGGGGGATACGAGCAGTACTTC.

With respect to this clonotype: Since the CDR3 does not end with the conserved phenylalanine or tryptophan, this likely comes from a read error. The rearrangement joins TRBV27 to TRBJ2-3; possibly TRBD1 or TRBD2 for D (5 bases each). CDR1 MNHEY and CDR2 SMNVEV come from the germline V gene (reference sequence). Trimming removed 6 bases from V and 4 bases from J, with 20 bases in between. There are 16 residues in the CDR3. For the CDR3, the DNA is TGTGCCAGCAGAATGACGGGGCAAGTCCTCGCAGATACGCAGTATCTT. Translation: CASRMTGQVLADTQYL.

This sequence joins TRBV11-3 and TRBJ2-1; 7 bases are shared with TRBD1. CDR1 and CDR2 (germline): SGHNT, YENEEA. The length of the CDR3 is 17 residues. V trimming: 5 bases; J trimming: 5 bases; junction bases outside the gene matches: 15. CDR3 residues: CASSPRVPGQIDNEQFF. CDR3 DNA: TGTGCCAGCAGCCCTCGGGTACCGGGACAGATAGACAATGAGCAGTTCTTC. Full variable domain (rest looked up from reference TRBV11-3 and TRBJ2-1): EAGVVQSPRYKIIEKKQPVAFWCNPISGHNTLYWYLQNLGQGPELLIRYENEEAVDDSQLPKDRFSAERLKGVDSTLKIQPAELGDSAVYLCASSPRVPGQIDNEQFFGPGTRLTVL.

The V call is TRBV7-3, the J call TRBJ2-5; 10 bases are a match to TRBD2. Germline CDR1 and CDR2: SGHTA and FQGTGA. The length of the CDR3 is 15 residues. V lost 5 bases to trimming and J lost 0 bases; unmatched junction nucleotides: 3. The CDR3 loop reads CASSMTSGYQETQYF. Written as DNA, the CDR3 is TGTGCCAGCAGCATGACTAGCGGGTACCAAGAGACCCAGTACTTC.

This chain links TRBV5-6 with TRBJ1-2, with unresolved D. Germline-derived CDR1 and CDR2 are SGHDT and YYEEEE. This CDR3 comprises 15 residues. The V end lost 1 base, the J end lost 4 bases, and 14 bases lay between the germline ends. The CDR3 DNA is TGTGCCAGCAGCTTGCGTCACATTGGTGGCTATGGCTACACCTTC. Residues: CASSLRHIGGYGYTF.